This paragraph covers one T cell receptor beta chain sequence. Authors' methods: Reference gene primer amplification in the assay estimated nucleated cell counts. The repertoire was sequenced with immunoSEQ multiplex PCR; TCRdb's copy has only in-frame clones and lacks some. From that table come the V and J calls and clone size; the DNA was used to work out D and trimming. The sample lists about 130,000 clones, 86% occurring once. This sample was taken from a study of blood T cell repertoires in COVID-19. The CDR3 contains 12 residues. V was clipped by 8 bases and J by 0 bases, with 7 bases between them. The germline V gene encodes CDR1 MNHEY and CDR2 SVGAGI. Seattle enrolled patients during active infection and tracked them longitudinally.

Input material: peripheral blood. The chain is built from TRBV6-5 and TRBJ1-1; unclear D gene. This TCR was sampled from a woman in her 70s with COVID-19, enrolled during active disease. CDR3 nucleotides: TGTGCCAGCCGACACTTGAACACTGAAGCTTTCTTT. It translates to CASRHLNTEAFF.